This T cell receptor (beta chain) was captured by sequencing in a study of a mutant IDH1 vaccine in newly diagnosed glioma. With respect to this clone: The antigen is not known.

Time point described: week 35, safety follow-up. Vaccine doses each comprised 300 ug of mutant IDH1 20-mer peptide, with topical imiquimod. Germline CDR1 and CDR2: SGHTS and YDEGEE. V dropped 4 bases and J dropped 2; count of bases not matched to a gene: 11. The CDR3 loop spans 16 amino acids. Clones were sequenced by immunoSEQ multiplex PCR, and TCRdb holds only the in-frame ones, with some missing. The sample records about 68,000 clones, roughly 84% being singletons. This sequence originates from a man aged 18-30 years with glioma. This material consisted of PBMCs, taken from a glioma patient whose treatment included an IDH1 peptide vaccine. The chain is built from TRBV5-8 and TRBJ2-7, with TRBD1 matching over 8 bases. The chain's CDR3 is CASSLDRGWITYEQYF. For the CDR3, the DNA is TGTGCCAGCAGCCTCGACAGGGGCTGGATAACCTACGAGCAGTACTTC.